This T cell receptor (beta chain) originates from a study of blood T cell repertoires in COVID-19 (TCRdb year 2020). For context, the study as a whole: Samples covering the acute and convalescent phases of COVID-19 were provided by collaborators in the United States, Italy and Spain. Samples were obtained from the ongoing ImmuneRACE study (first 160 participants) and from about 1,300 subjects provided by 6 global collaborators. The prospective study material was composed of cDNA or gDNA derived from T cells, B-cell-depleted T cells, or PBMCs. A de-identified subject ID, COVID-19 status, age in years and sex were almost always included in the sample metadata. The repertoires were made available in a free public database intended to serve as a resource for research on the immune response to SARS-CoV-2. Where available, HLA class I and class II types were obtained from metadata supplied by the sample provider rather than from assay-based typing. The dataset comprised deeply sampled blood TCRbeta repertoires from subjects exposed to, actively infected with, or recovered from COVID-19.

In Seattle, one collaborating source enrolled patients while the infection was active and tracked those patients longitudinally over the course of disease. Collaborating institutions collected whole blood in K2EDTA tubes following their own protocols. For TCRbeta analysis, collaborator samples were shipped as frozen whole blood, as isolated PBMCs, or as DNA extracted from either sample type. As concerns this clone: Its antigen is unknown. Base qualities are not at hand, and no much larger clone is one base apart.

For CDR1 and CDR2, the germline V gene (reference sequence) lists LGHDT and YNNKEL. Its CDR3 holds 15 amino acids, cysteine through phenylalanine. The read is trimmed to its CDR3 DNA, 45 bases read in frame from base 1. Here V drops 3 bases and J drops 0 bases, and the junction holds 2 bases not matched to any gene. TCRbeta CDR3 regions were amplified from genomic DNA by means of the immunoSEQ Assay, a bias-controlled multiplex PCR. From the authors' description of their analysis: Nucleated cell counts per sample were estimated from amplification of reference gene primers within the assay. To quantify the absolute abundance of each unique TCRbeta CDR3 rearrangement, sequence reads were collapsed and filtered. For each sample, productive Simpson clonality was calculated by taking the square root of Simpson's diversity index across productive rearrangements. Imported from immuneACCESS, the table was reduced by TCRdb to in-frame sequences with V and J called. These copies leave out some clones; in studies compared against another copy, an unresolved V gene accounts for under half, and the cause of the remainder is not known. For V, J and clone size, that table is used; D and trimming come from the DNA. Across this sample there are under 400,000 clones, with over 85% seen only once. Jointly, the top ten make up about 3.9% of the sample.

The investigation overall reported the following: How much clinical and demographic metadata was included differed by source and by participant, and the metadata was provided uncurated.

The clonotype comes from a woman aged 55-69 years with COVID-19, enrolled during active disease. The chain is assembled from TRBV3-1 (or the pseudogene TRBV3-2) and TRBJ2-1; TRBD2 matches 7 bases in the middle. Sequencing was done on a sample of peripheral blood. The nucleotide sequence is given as TGTGCCAGCAGCCACCGCGGGAGCTCCTACAATGAGCAGTTCTTC. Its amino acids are CASSHRGSSYNEQFF.